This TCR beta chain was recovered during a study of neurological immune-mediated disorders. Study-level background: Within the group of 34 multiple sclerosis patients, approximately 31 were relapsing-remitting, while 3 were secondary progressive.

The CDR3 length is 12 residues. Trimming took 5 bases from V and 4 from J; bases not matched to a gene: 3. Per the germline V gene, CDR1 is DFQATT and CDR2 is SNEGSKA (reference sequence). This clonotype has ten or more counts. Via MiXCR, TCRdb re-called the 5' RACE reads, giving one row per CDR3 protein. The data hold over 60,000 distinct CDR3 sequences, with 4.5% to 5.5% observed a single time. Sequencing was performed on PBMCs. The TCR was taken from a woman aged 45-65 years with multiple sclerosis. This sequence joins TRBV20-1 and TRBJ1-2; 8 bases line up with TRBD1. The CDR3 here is CSALTGAYGYTF. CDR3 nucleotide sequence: TGCAGTGCTTTGACAGGGGCCTATGGCTACACCTTC.